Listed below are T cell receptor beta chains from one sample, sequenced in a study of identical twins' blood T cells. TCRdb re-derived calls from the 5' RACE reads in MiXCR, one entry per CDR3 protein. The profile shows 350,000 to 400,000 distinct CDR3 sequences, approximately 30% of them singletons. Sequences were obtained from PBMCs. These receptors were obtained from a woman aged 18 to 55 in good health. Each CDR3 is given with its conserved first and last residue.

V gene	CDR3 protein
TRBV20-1	CSVPSSGSKNEQYF
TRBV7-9	CASSSMGLLVYGYTF
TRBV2	CASEWGAGQPQHF
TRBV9	CASSVDPGNYGYTF
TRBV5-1	CASNLRGRKGDEAFF
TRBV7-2	CASSLSTRQYF
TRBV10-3	CAISENKETQYF
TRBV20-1	CSAYPVFEAFF
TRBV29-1	CSVRSGGTDTQYF
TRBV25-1	CASSEPAESPLHF
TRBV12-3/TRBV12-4	CASSLGTNNEKLFF
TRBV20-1	CSARETRVNTEAFF
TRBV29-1	CSATYQGRPQHF
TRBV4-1	CASSQDGRYPNTEAFF
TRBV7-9	CASRENTGELFF
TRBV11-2	CASSQTAPGELFF
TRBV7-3	CASSATGHLEAFF
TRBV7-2	CASSYLEGYSNQPQHF
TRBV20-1	CSARTQGLSNQPQHF
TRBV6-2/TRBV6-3	CASSTTDGRRYGYTF
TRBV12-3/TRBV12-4	CASSLGLISSEQYF
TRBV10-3	CAISESIGGPGFGDTQYF
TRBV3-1	CASSLLWGNTEAFF
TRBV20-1	CSARRDSPLHF
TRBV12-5	CASGLGLTSTGELFF
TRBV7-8	CASSLRRGTPSTDTQYF
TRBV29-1	CSVARGLGTGELFF
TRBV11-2	CAGSVRESSGPQHF
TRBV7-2	CASSSQLASYEQYF
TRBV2	CASGRDRNTEAFF
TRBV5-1	CASSPQGPPNEKLFF
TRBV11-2	CASGGGNTEAFF
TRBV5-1	CASSYSKADFEQYF
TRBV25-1	CASSEYGGQPQHF
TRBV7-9	CASSPPSGTSNSPLHF
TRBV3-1	CASSQGLGNQPQHF
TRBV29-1	CSARRSGGNGYTF
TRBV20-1	CSEGLAGAHTQYF
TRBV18	CASSPLGSKNIQYF
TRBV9	CASSEGQAINQPQHF
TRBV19	CASSIRDRGFFGEKLFF
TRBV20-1	CSASRSANRGNQPQHF
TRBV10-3	CAISGRNEQFF
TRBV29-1	CSAVVQNTGELFF
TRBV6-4	CASSDSGGDSSREQFF
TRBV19	CASSKGSAGKNIQYF
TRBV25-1	CASSEAGTNTIYF
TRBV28	CASSLDLETQYF
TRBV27	CASSPQDRGLGYTF